The 5 T cell receptor beta chains in this list originate from one sample, sequenced in a study of CD8 T cells in Susac syndrome. Reverse transcription used about 0.45 to 1 ug RNA and random hexamers. In TCRdb, the immunoSEQ multiplex PCR reads were re-called with MiXCR into one record per CDR3 protein. This table holds approximately 180,000 distinct CDR3 sequences, 90% to 95% found once. Specimen: CD4+ T cells from PBMCs. The source is a human donor with Susac syndrome.

The chain links TRBV7-9 to TRBJ2-1; 8 bases map to TRBD2. The germline gives CDR1 SEHNR, CDR2 FQNEAQ (reference sequence). The junction had 3 bases not matched to a gene; V was cut back by 1 base and J by 4 bases. CDR3 size: 15 residues. The CDR3 loop reads CASSLGAGVYNEQFF. CDR3 coding DNA: TGTGCCAGCAGCTTAGGAGCGGGAGTGTACAATGAGCAGTTCTTC.

This chain uses TRBV5-1 with TRBJ2-1; 8 bases are shared with TRBD2. Germline V gene sequence: CDR1 SGHRS, CDR2 YFSETQ. The CDR3 covers 16 residues. J lost 7 bases, V lost 4 bases, and 13 bases had no gene match. In DNA form, the CDR3 reads TGCGCCAGCAGCCCACCCCGGGAGCGGGAGATTAATGAGCAGTTCTTC. Translating it yields CASSPPREREINEQFF.

The V call is TRBV7-2, the J call TRBJ2-1; 7 nucleotides align to TRBD2. Germline trimming cut 4 bases from V and 7 bases from J; bases unmatched to any gene: 4. Germline V CDR1 and CDR2: SGHTA, FQGNSA. The CDR3 is made up of 13 amino acids. The CDR3 region has the DNA TGTGCCAGCAGCTCCCGGACTAGAAATGAGCAGTTCTTC. Its protein is CASSSRTRNEQFF.

The chain has TRBV5-1 and TRBJ1-1; D is unclear. Trimming removed 2 bases at V and 3 bases at J, with 11 bases between. The CDR3 contains 14 residues. In germline, CDR1 is SGHRS, CDR2 YFSETQ. CDR3 DNA sequence: TGCGCCAGCAGCTTTGGCTCCTCGCACACTGAAGCTTTCTTT. The encoded protein is CASSFGSSHTEAFF.

Ten or more counts support this clonotype. The chain carries TRBV18 and TRBJ2-3; D is uncertain. This CDR3 spans 12 amino acids. CDR1 and CDR2 from the germline V gene are KGHSH and LQKENI. Trimming cost V 8 bases and J 0 bases, with 6 bases left between them. The CDR3 nucleotides are TGTGCCAGCAGCCCTAGCACAGATACGCAGTATTTT. Amino acid sequence: CASSPSTDTQYF.